A single sample is the source of the 20 T cell receptor beta chains below, sequenced in a study of cytomegalovirus exposure and HLA in healthy donors. Vbeta (60) and Jbeta (13) primers were used in the PCR. Profiled with immunoSEQ multiplex PCR; TCRdb holds only in-frame clones, not every one. The sample lists roughly 120,000 clones, approximately 71% occurring once. Material: PBMCs. Receptors originate from a woman aged 70-85 years in good health and CMV-seropositive.

This clone appeared a few times. The J gene is TRBJ2-1, the V gene TRBV2, with D perhaps TRBD1 (6 bases). Per germline, CDR1 SNHLY and CDR2 FYNNEI. This CDR3 is built from 14 residues. Trimming left V 5 bases short and J 2 bases short, with 10 bases between. CDR3 in amino acids: CASSRTVTYNEQFF. CDR3 nucleotide sequence: TGTGCCAGCAGTCGGACAGTCACCTACAATGAGCAGTTCTTC.

V usage is TRBV7-2 and J usage is TRBJ2-7, with 8 nucleotides matching TRBD2. This CDR3 has 15 residues. CDR1 and CDR2 (germline): SGHTA, FQGNSA. V lost 5 bases and J lost 1; bases outside the gene matches: 7. The CDR3 DNA reads as TGTGCCAGCAGCCCGGGGGGGTCCGGATCCTACGAGCAGTACTTC. Its translation is CASSPGGSGSYEQYF.

V gene TRBV4-3 combines with J gene TRBJ1-2, with TRBD1 matching over 7 bases. Germline V gene sequence: CDR1 LGHNA, CDR2 YSLEER. With 1 base clipped from V and 3 bases from J, the junction kept 2 bases outside the gene matches. The CDR3 is made up of 14 amino acids. CDR3 amino acids: CASSQVGTDYGYTF. DNA for the CDR3: TGCGCCAGCAGCCAAGTAGGGACAGACTATGGCTACACCTTC.

This clone appeared once. V gene TRBV15 combines with J gene TRBJ1-2, with TRBD1 matching over 9 bases. The CDR3 consists of 14 residues. CDR1 and CDR2 (germline): LNHNV, YYDKDF (reference sequence). The V and J ends lost 6 bases and 6 bases, in that order; junction bases with no gene match: 8. CDR3 in amino acids: CATSREGQGDGYTF. The CDR3 DNA reads TGTGCCACCAGTCGGGAGGGACAGGGAGATGGCTACACCTTC.

This chain links TRBV30 with TRBJ2-5; a possible D gene is TRBD2 (5 bases). This CDR3 is built from 15 residues. Germline assignment: CDR1 GTSNPN and CDR2 SVGIG (reference sequence). V was clipped by 3 bases and J by 7 bases, with 21 bases between them. The CDR3 sequence: CAWSRSLFGGGTQYF. The CDR3 bases are TGTGCCTGGAGCCGTTCCCTGTTCGGTGGAGGGACCCAGTACTTC.

The chain carries TRBV30 and TRBJ1-6, with D tentatively TRBD1 (5 bases). Trimming took off 0 bases at V and 7 bases at J, with 10 bases between the two ends. The germline CDR1 and CDR2 sequences are GTSNPN and SVGIG (reference sequence). CDR3 length: 14 residues. CDR3: CAWSVIGVNSPLHF. In nucleotides, the CDR3 is TGTGCCTGGAGTGTAATAGGGGTGAATTCACCCCTCCACTTT.

The CDR3 coding sequence is TGTGCCAGCAGCCCGGACAGGGTCTTGGGCTACACCTTC. The encoded protein is CASSPDRVLGYTF. This sequence joins TRBV6-5 and TRBJ1-2; 8 bases fit TRBD1. With 6 bases clipped from V and 8 bases from J, the junction kept 8 bases outside the gene matches. This CDR3 has 13 residues. The germline CDR1 and CDR2 sequences are MNHEY and SVGAGI.

The chain uses TRBV29-1 and TRBJ1-2; the match to TRBD1 covers 7 bases. Unmatched junction bases numbered 3, after V lost 3 bases and J lost 2 bases. Per germline, CDR1 SQVTM and CDR2 ANQGSEA. CDR3 size: 13 residues. CDR3 region: CSVDRGLNYGYTF. CDR3 bases: TGCAGCGTTGATAGGGGGCTGAACTATGGCTACACCTTC. Looking up the rest from reference TRBV29-1 and TRBJ1-2 gives the full variable domain: SAVISQKPSRDICQRGTSLTIQCQVDSQVTMMFWYRQQPGQSLTLIATANQGSEATYESGFVIDKFPISRPNLTFSTLTVSNMSPEDSSIYLCSVDRGLNYGYTFGSGTRLTVV.

The chain is built from TRBV18 and TRBJ2-7, with D maybe TRBD1 (6 bases). Trimming took 4 bases from V and 3 from J, leaving 10 bases between them. The CDR3 runs 13 residues. Germline V gives CDR1 KGHSH, CDR2 LQKENI. CDR3 loop: CASSLRDIYEQYF. CDR3 nucleotide sequence: TGTGCCAGCTCACTCCGGGACATCTACGAGCAGTACTTC.

The V gene is TRBV14, the J gene TRBJ1-3; D might be TRBD1 (5 bases). The CDR3 loop spans 13 amino acids. The ends were cut back, 10 bases at V and 4 bases at J, with 14 bases in the middle. CDR1 SGHDN and CDR2 FVKESK come from the germline V gene. The DNA of the CDR3 is TGTGCCACCCACGCCGGGGGAGGAAACACCATATATTTT. Protein sequence: CATHAGGGNTIYF. Filled out from reference TRBV14 and TRBJ1-3, the complete variable domain reads EAGVTQFPSHSVIEKGQTVTLRCDPISGHDNLYWYRRVMGKEIKFLLHFVKESKQDESGMPNNRFLAERTGGTYSTLKVQPAELEDSGVYFCATHAGGGNTIYFGEGSWLTVV.

This rearrangement joins TRBV27 to TRBJ1-4; possible D gene TRBD1, 5 bases. Trimming removed 6 bases from V and 8 bases from J, with 16 bases in between. This CDR3 has 14 residues. The germline V gene encodes CDR1 MNHEY and CDR2 SMNVEV (reference sequence). Written as DNA, the CDR3 is TGTGCCAGCAGCCCCTGGGGGGTGAGCGAAAAACTGTTTTTT. Amino acid sequence: CASSPWGVSEKLFF.

The CDR3: CASSEFRTASSNGYTF. The CDR3 nucleotides read TGTGCCAGCAGTGAATTTAGGACAGCCAGTTCCAATGGCTACACCTTC. This chain joins TRBV6-1 and TRBJ1-2; TRBD1 might be the D (6 bases). This CDR3 has 16 amino acids. Trimming took 2 bases from V and 6 from J, leaving 19 bases between them. Germline loops: CDR1 MNHNS, CDR2 SASEGT.

V usage is TRBV5-1 and J usage is TRBJ2-3; 9 bases are a match to TRBD2. The CDR3 covers 16 residues. The germline CDR1 and CDR2 sequences are SGHRS and YFSETQ. The V and J ends lost 1 base and 5 bases, in that order; junction bases with no gene match: 8. CDR3 loop: CASSLRGGGAIDTQYF. The CDR3 DNA reads as TGCGCCAGCAGCTTGAGGGGCGGGGGGGCCATAGATACGCAGTATTTT.

This clone showed up just once. This sequence joins TRBV7-2 and TRBJ2-1; 10 nucleotides match TRBD2. This CDR3 is 15 amino acids long. In germline, CDR1 is SGHTA, CDR2 FQGNSA. J was trimmed by 4 bases and V by 1 base; bases with no gene match: 1. DNA for the CDR3: TGTGCCAGCAGCTTAGGACTAGCGGGTTACAATGAGCAGTTCTTC. As protein: CASSLGLAGYNEQFF.

The chain has TRBV30 and TRBJ2-3, with 8 bases identical to TRBD2. Losses at the gene ends were 3 bases for V and 2 bases for J; bases not matched to a gene: 10. The CDR3 has 16 amino acids. Germline values: CDR1 GTSNPN, CDR2 SVGIG (reference sequence). The CDR3 protein is CAWRRGVAGPTDTQYF. CDR3 sequence (DNA): TGTGCCTGGAGGCGGGGTGTAGCGGGGCCCACAGATACGCAGTATTTT.

The chain couples TRBV5-4 to TRBJ1-2, with TRBD1 matching over 7 bases. The J segment lost 8 bases and the V segment lost 3 bases, leaving 16 bases of the junction unmatched. The CDR3 has 16 residues. The V gene's germline CDR1 is SGHNT and CDR2 YYREEE (reference sequence). The CDR3 nucleotides are TGTGCCAGCAGCTGGGAGGACAGGCCTCCCCCGGGGGGCTACACCTTC. Protein sequence: CASSWEDRPPPGGYTF.

This clone was recorded a few times. The chain recombines TRBV6-4 with TRBJ2-1, with a weak D call TRBD2 (6 bases). The V gene's germline CDR1 is MRHNA and CDR2 SNTAGT. Trimming cost V 3 bases and J 8 bases, with 14 bases left between them. The CDR3 runs 14 residues. The CDR3 nucleotides read TGTGCCAGCAGTGAGGAGGGGAGGATCGATGAGCAGTTCTTC. Translated, it gives CASSEEGRIDEQFF.

The chain employs TRBV5-6 and TRBJ2-2; 12 bases align to TRBD2. CDR1 and CDR2 (germline): SGHDT, YYEEEE. The CDR3 spans 17 residues. Germline trimming cut 0 bases from V and 6 bases from J; bases unmatched to any gene: 6. The chain's CDR3 is CASSLEALAGGAGELFF. The CDR3 DNA sequence: TGTGCCAGCAGCTTGGAGGCACTAGCGGGGGGAGCCGGGGAGCTGTTTTTT.

About this clone: Different DNA sequences within this sample yield the same CDR3. This chain connects TRBV6-5 to TRBJ2-7, with D tentatively TRBD2 (6 bases). The CDR3 is 15 residues long. V gave up 0 bases and J gave up 1 base, with 10 bases separating them. Germline values: CDR1 MNHEY, CDR2 SVGAGI. The CDR3, as DNA: TGTGCCAGCAGTTACTCCTTGCGGGGATCCTACGAGCAGTACTTC. It translates to CASSYSLRGSYEQYF.

This clone was picked up one time. The chain is built from TRBV29-1 and TRBJ1-2, with D unresolved. Deletions cut 0 bases from V and 4 bases from J, with 6 bases between. CDR3 size: 12 residues. The germline CDR1 and CDR2 sequences are SQVTM and ANQGSEA. As DNA, the CDR3 is TGCAGCGTTGAAGACAGCGGCTATGGCTACACCTTC. It yields the protein CSVEDSGYGYTF.